One and the same sample provided the 5 T cell receptor beta chains below, sequenced in a study of blood T cell repertoires in COVID-19. Using immunoSEQ multiplex PCR, the repertoire was profiled, and TCRdb retains in-frame clones only, with some absent. This table has 160,000 or so clones, roughly 90% appearing once. The material sequenced was PBMCs or T cells enriched from blood (not recorded which). The receptors were sampled from a woman in her fifties or sixties who had recovered from COVID-19.

The chain couples TRBV6-4 to TRBJ1-5; unclear D gene. The CDR3 extends over 13 amino acids. Trimming cost V 3 bases and J 4 bases, with 7 bases left between them. Germline CDR1 and CDR2: MRHNA and SNTAGT. This CDR3 reads CASSERANQPQHF. The DNA of the CDR3 is TGTGCCAGCAGTGAAAGAGCAAATCAGCCCCAGCATTTT.

The gene calls are TRBV10-2 and TRBJ2-7; 12 nucleotides align to TRBD1. Germline CDR1 is WSHSY and CDR2 is SAAADI. V lost 6 bases to trimming and J lost 4 bases; unmatched junction nucleotides: 4. CDR3 length: 14 residues. The CDR3 DNA reads TGCGCCAGCAGACCGGGACAGGGGGCATACGAGCAGTACTTC. Protein sequence: CASRPGQGAYEQYF.

This chain links TRBV7-2 with TRBJ2-5, with a weak D call TRBD2 (5 bases). V shed 5 bases and J shed 5 bases, with 15 bases lying between them. CDR3 length: 14 amino acids. Germline assignment: CDR1 SGHTA and CDR2 FQGNSA. CDR3 amino acids: CASSPAPGWETQYF. The CDR3 DNA is TGTGCCAGCAGCCCCGCGCCGGGGTGGGAGACCCAGTACTTC.

This chain connects TRBV24-1 to TRBJ1-2; tentatively, D is TRBD1 (6 bases). CDR1 and CDR2 (germline): KGHDR, SFDVKD. V lost 11 bases, J lost 1 base, and 13 bases lay in between. The CDR3 runs 13 residues. The CDR3 sequence: CAIQDSRNYGYTF. In DNA form, the CDR3 reads TGTGCCATCCAGGACAGCCGTAACTATGGCTACACCTTC.

The rearrangement links TRBV6-1 to TRBJ1-6; 9 bases are shared with TRBD1. V lost 3 bases, J lost 3 bases, and 9 bases stayed unmatched. Germline lookup yields CDR1 MNHNS and CDR2 SASEGT. CDR3 length equals 18 residues. The CDR3 protein is CASSDLGTGTHYNSPLHF. CDR3 bases: TGTGCCAGCAGTGACCTAGGGACAGGGACCCACTATAATTCACCCCTCCACTTT.